This entry features one T cell receptor (beta chain) sequence. The antigen is not known. The data were obtained in a study of cytomegalovirus exposure and HLA in healthy donors. Findings and caveats of the study: The finding came from a later analysis; first-cohort TCR clusters tended to co-occur in the 95 to 150 validation repertoires.

Germline V gene sequence: CDR1 SGDLS, CDR2 YYNGEE. With 4 bases removed from V and 0 bases from J, the gap between germline ends came to 15 bases. The CDR3 is 16 residues long. Only in-frame clones appear in the TCRdb table, and some are missing; sequencing was by immunoSEQ multiplex PCR. Of about 200,000 clones in the sample, about 79% were seen once. This receptor was identified in a woman younger than 45 in good health and CMV-seropositive. Sequences were obtained from PBMCs. This rearrangement joins TRBV9 to TRBJ2-3; TRBD1 might be the D (6 bases). The CDR3 loop reads CASSLGQRLSTDTQYF. CDR3 nucleotides: TGTGCCAGCAGCTTAGGACAGCGCCTTAGCACAGATACGCAGTATTTT.